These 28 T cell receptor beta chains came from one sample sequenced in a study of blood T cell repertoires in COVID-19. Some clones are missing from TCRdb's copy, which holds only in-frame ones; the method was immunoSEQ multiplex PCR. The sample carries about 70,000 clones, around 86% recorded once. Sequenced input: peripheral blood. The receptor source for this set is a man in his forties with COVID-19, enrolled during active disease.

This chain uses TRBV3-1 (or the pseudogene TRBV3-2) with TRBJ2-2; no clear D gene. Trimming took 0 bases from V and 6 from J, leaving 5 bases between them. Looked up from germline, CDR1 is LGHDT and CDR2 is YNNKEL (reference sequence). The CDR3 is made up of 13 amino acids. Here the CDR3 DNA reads TGTGCCAGCAGCCAAGACGTTTCCGGGGAGCTGTTTTTT. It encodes CASSQDVSGELFF.

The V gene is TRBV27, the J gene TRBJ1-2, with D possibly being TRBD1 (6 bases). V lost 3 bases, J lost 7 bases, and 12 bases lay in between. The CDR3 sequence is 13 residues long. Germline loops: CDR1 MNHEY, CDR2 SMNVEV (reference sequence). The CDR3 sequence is CASSFGRGGGYTF. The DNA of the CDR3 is TGTGCCAGCAGTTTTGGCAGGGGTGGTGGCTACACCTTC.

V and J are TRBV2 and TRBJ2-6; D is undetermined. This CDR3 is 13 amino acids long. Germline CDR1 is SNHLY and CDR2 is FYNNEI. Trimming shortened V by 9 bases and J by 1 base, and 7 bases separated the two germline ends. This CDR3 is CARTDSGANVLTF. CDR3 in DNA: TGTGCCAGAACAGATTCTGGGGCCAACGTCCTGACTTTC.

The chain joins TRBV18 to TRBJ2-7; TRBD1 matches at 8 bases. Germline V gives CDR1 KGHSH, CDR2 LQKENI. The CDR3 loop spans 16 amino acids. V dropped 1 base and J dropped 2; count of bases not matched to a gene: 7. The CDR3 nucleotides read TGTGCCAGCTCACCACGCGACAGGGGAGTTCCCTACGAGCAGTACTTC. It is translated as CASSPRDRGVPYEQYF.

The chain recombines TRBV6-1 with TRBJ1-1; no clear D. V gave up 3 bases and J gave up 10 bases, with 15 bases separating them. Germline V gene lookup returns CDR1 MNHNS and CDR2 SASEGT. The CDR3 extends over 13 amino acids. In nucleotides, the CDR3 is TGTGCCAGCAGTGAGCGACAAGAAGGCCCAGCTTTCTTT. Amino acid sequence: CASSERQEGPAFF.

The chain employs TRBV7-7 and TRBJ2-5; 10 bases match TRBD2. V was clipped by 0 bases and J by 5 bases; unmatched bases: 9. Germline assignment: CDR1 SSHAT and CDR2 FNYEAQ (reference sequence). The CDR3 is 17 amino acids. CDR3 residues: CASSLAPSGGARETQYF. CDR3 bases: TGTGCCAGCAGCTTAGCTCCTAGCGGGGGAGCCCGGGAGACCCAGTACTTC.

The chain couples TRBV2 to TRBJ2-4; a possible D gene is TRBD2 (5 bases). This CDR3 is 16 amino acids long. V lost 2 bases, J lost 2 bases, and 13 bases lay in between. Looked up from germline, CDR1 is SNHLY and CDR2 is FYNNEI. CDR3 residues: CASSERTRKSKNIQYF. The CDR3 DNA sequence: TGTGCCAGCAGTGAAAGAACTAGGAAGTCCAAAAACATTCAGTACTTC.

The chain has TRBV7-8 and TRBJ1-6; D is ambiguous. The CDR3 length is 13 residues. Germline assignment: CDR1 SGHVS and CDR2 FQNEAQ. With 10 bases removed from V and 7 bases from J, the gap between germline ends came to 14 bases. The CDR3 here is CATKAGWNSPLHF. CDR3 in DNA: TGTGCCACCAAGGCGGGCTGGAATTCACCCCTCCACTTT.

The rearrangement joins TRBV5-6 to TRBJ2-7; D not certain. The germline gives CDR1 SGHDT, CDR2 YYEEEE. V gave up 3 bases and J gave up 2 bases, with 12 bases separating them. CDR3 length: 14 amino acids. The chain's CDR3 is CASSSWSAAYEQYF. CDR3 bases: TGTGCCAGCAGCTCATGGAGCGCGGCCTACGAGCAGTACTTC.

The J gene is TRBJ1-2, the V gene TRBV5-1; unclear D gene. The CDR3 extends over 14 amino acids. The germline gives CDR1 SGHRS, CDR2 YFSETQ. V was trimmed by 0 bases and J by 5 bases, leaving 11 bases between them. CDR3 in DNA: TGCGCCAGCAGCTTGGCTCAGGAAGTATATGGCTACACCTTC. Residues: CASSLAQEVYGYTF. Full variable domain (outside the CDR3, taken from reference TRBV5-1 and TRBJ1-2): KAGVTQTPRYLIKTRGQQVTLSCSPISGHRSVSWYQQTPGQGLQFLFEYFSETQRNKGNFPGRFSGRQFSNSRSEMNVSTLELGDSALYLCASSLAQEVYGYTFGSGTRLTVV.

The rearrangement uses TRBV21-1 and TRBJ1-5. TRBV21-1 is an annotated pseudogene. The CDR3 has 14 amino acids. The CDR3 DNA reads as TGTGCCAGCAGCAAATTTGTGACTTGTTGGGCCCAGCATTTT. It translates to CASSKFVTCWAQHF.

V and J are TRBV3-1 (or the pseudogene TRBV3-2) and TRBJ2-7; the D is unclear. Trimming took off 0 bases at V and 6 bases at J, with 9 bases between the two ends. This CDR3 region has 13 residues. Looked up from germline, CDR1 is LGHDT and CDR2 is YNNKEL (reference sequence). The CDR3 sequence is CASSQDLAGEQYF. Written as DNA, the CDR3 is TGTGCCAGCAGCCAAGATTTAGCTGGCGAGCAGTACTTC.

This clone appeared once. CDR3: CASSQLAGGLGTDTQYF. In DNA form, the CDR3 reads TGCGCCAGCAGCCAACTAGCGGGGGGGCTAGGCACAGATACGCAGTATTTT. The chain joins TRBV5-1 to TRBJ2-3; 13 bases are a match to TRBD2. Germline values: CDR1 SGHRS, CDR2 YFSETQ. CDR3 length equals 17 residues. The V segment lost 4 bases and the J segment 1 base; nucleotides outside the gene matches: 6.

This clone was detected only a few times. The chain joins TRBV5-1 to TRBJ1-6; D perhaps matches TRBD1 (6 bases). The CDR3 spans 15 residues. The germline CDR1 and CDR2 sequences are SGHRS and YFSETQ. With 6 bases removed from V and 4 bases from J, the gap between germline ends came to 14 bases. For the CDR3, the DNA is TGCGCCAGCAAACTCCTGACAGGTTATAATTCACCCCTCCACTTT. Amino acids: CASKLLTGYNSPLHF.

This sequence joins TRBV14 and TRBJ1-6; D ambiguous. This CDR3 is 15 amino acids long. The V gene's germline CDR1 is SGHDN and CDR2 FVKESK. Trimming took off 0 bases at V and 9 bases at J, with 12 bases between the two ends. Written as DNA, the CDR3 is TGTGCCAGCAGCCAAGATGGTTTAGGGAGTTCACCCCTCCACTTT. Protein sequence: CASSQDGLGSSPLHF.

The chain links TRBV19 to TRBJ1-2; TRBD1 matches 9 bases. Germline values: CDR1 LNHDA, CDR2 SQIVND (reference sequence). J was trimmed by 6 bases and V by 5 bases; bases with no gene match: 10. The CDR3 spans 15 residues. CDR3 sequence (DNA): TGTGCCAGTAGTTCAGGACAGGGGCAACAGGATGGCTACACCTTC. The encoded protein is CASSSGQGQQDGYTF.

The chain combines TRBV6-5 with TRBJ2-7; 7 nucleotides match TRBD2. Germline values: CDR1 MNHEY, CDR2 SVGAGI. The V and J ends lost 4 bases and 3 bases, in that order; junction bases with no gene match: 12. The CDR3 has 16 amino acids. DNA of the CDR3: TGTGCCAGCAGTTCGCAAATGAACGCGGGAGACTACGAGCAGTACTTC. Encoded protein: CASSSQMNAGDYEQYF.

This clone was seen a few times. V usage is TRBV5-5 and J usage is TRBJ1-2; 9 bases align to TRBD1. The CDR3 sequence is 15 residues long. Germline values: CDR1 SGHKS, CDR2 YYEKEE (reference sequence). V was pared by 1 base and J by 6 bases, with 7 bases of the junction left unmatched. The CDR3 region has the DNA TGTGCCAGCAGCTTGCTGGGACAGGGCGGAGATGGCTACACCTTC. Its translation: CASSLLGQGGDGYTF.

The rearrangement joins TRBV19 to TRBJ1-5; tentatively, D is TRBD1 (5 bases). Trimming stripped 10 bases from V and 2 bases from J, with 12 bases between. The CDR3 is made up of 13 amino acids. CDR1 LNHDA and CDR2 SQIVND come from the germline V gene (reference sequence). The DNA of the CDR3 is TGTGCCACAAAATCACAGGGCAATCAGCCCCAGCATTTT. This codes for CATKSQGNQPQHF.

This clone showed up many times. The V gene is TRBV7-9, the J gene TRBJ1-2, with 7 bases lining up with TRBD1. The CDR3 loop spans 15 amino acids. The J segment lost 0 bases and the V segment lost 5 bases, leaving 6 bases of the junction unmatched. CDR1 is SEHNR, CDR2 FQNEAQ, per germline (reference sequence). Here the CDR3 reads CASSHQGQSNYGYTF. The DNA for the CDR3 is TGTGCCAGCAGCCATCAGGGACAGTCTAACTATGGCTACACCTTC.

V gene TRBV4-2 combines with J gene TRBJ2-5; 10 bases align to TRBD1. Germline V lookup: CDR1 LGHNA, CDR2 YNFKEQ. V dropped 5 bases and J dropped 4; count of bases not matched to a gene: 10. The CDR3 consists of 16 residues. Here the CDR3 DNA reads TGTGCCAGCAGCTTGTCCGGGACAGGGGACGGAGAGACCCAGTACTTC. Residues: CASSLSGTGDGETQYF.

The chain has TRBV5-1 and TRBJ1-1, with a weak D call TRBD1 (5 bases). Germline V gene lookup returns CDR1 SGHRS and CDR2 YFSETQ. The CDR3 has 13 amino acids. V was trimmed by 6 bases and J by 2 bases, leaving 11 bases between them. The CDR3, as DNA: TGCGCCAGCACCCGAGACAGAAACACTGAAGCTTTCTTT. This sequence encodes CASTRDRNTEAFF.

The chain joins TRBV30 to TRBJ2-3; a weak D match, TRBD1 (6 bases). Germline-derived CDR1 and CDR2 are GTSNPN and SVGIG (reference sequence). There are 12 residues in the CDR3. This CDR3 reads CAGAGRTDTQYF. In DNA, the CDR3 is TGTGCGGGGGCAGGCCGCACAGATACGCAGTATTTT.

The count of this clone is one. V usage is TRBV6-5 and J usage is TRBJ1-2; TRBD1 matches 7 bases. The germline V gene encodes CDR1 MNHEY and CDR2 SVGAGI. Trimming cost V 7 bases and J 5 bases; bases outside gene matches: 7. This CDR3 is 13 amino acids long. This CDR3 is CASIQGDRYGYTF. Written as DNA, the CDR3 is TGTGCCAGCATCCAGGGGGATAGGTATGGCTACACCTTC.

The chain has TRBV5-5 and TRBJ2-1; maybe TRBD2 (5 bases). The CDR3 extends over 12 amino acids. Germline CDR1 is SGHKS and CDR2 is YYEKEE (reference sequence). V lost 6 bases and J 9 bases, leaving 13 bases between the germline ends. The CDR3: CASNKPAGEQFF. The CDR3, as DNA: TGTGCCAGCAACAAACCCGCGGGTGAGCAGTTCTTC. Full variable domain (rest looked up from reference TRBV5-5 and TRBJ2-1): DAGVTQSPTHLIKTRGQQVTLRCSPISGHKSVSWYQQVLGQGPQFIFQYYEKEERGRGNFPDRFSARQFPNYSSELNVNALLLGDSALYLCASNKPAGEQFFGPGTRLTVL.

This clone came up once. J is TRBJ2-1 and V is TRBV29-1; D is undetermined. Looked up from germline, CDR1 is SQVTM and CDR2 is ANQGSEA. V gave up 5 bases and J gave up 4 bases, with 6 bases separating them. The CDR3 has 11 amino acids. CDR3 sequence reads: CSVRGYNEQFF. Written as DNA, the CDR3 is TGCAGCGTTCGCGGTTACAATGAGCAGTTCTTC.

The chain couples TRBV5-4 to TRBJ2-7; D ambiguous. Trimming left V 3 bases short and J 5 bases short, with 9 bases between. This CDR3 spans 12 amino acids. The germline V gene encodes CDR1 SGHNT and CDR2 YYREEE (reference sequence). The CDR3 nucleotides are TGTGCCAGCAGCTCAGATTACGACGAGCAGTACTTC. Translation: CASSSDYDEQYF.

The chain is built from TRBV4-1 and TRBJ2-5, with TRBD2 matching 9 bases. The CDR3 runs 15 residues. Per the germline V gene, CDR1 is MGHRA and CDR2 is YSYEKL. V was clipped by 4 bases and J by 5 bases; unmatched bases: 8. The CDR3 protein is CASSLGSGGSETQYF. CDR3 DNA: TGCGCCAGCAGCCTAGGTAGCGGGGGCTCCGAGACCCAGTACTTC.